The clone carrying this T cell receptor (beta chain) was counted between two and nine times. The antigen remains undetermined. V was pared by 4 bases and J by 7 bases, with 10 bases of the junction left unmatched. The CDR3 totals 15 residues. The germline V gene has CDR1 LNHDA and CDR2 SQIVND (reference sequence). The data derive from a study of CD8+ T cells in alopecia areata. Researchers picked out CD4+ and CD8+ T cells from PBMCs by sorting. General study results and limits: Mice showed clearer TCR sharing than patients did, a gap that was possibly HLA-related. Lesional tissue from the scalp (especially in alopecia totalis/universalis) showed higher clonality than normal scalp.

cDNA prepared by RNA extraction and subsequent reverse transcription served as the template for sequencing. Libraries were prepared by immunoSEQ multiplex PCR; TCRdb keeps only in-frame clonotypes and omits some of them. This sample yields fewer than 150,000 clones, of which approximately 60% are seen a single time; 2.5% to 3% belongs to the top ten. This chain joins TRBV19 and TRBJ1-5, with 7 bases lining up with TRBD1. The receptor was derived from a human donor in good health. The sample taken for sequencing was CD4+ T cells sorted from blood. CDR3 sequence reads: CASSTDRARNQPQHF. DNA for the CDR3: TGTGCCAGTAGTACCGACAGGGCACGGAACCAGCCCCAGCATTTT.